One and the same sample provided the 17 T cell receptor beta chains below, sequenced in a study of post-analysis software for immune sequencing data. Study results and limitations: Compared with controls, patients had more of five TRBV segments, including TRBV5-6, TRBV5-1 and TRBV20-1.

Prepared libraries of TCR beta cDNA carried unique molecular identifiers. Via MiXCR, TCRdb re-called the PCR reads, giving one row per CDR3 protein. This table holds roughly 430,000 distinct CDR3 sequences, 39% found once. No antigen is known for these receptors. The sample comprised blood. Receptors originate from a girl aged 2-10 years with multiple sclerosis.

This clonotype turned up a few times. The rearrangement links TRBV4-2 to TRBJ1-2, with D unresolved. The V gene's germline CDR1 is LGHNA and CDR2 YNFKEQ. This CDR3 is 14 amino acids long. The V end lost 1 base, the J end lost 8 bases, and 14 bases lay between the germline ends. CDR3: CASSQGTGGRGYTF. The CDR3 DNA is TGTGCCAGCAGCCAAGGGACGGGAGGAAGAGGCTACACCTTC.

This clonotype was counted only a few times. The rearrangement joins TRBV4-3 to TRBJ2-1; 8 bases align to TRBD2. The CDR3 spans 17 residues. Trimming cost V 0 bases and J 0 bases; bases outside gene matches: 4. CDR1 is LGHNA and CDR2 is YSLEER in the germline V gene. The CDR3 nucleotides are TGCGCCAGCAGCCAAGACATAGCGGGGAGCTCCTACAATGAGCAGTTCTTC. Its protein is CASSQDIAGSSYNEQFF.

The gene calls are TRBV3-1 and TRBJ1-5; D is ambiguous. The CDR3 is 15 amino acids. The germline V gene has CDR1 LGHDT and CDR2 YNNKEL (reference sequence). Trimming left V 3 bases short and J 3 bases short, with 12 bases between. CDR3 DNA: TGTGCCAGCAGCCAGTATGAGACCGCCAATCAGCCCCAGCATTTT. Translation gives CASSQYETANQPQHF.

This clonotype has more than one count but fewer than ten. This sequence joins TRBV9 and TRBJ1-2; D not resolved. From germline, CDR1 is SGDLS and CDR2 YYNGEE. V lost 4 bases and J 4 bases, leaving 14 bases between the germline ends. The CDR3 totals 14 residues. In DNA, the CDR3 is TGTGCCAGCAGCTCAGCCGTGGGAAGCTATGGCTACACCTTC. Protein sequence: CASSSAVGSYGYTF. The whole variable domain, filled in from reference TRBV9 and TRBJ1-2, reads DSGVTQTPKHLITATGQRVTLRCSPRSGDLSVYWYQQSLDQGLQFLIQYYNGEERAKGNILERFSAQQFPDLHSELNLSSLELGDSALYFCASSSAVGSYGYTFGSGTRLTVV.

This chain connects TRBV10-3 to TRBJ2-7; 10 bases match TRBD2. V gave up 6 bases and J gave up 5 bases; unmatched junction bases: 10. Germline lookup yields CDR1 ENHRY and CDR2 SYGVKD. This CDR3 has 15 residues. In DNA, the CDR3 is TGTGCCATCAGCGGACCGGGACTAGCGATGGACGAGCAGTACTTC. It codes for CAISGPGLAMDEQYF.

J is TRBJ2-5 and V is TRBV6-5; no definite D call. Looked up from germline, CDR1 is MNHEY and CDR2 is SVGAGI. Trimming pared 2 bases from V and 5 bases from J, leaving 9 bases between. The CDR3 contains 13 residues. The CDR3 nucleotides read TGTGCCAGCAGTTACATGCATGGGGAGACCCAGTACTTC. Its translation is CASSYMHGETQYF.

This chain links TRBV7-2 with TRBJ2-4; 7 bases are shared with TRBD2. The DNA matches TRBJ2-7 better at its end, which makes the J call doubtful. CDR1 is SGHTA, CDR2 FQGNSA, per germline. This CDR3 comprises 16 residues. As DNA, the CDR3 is TGTGCCAGCAGCTTAGGTCCTAGCGGAGGGGAGTACGAGCAGTACTTC. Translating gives CASSLGPSGGEYEQYF.

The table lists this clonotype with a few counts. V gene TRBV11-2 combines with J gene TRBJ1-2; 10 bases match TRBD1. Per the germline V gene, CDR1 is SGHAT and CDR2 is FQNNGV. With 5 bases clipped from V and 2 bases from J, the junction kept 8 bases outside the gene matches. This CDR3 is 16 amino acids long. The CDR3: CASSDPGTGANYGYTF. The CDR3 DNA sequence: TGTGCCAGCAGCGATCCCGGGACAGGGGCAAACTATGGCTACACCTTC.

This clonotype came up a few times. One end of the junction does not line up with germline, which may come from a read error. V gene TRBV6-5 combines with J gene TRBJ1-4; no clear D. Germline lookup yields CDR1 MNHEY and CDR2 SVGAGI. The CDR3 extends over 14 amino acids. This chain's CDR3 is CASSYGRSNEELFF. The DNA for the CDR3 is TGTGCCAGCAGTTACGGCCGAAGTAATGAAGAACTGTTTTTT.

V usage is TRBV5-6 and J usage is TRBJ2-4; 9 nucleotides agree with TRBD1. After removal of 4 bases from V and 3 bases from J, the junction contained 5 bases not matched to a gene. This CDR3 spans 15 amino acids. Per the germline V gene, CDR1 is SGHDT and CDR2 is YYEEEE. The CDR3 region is CASSGGDRDKNIQYF. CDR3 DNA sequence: TGTGCCAGCAGCGGGGGGGACAGGGACAAAAACATTCAGTACTTC.

The CDR3 loop reads CASSQDRFYGYTF. CDR3 coding DNA: TGTGCCAGCAGCCAAGACAGATTCTATGGCTACACCTTC. V and J are TRBV14 and TRBJ1-2; D call uncertain. This CDR3 comprises 13 residues. V lost 0 bases to trimming and J lost 4 bases, with 6 bases between them. CDR1 SGHDN and CDR2 FVKESK come from the germline V gene.

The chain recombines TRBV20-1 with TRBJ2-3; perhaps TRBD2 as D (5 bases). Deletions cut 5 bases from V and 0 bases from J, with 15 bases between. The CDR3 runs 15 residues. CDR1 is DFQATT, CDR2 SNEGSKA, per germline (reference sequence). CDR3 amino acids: CSALDLRRSTDTQYF. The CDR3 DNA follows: TGCAGTGCTTTGGACTTGAGACGTAGCACAGATACGCAGTATTTT.

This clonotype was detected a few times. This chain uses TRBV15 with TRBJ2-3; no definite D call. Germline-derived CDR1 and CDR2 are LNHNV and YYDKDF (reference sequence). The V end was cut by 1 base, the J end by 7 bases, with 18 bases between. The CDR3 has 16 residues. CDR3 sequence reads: CATSRATRRIENTQYF. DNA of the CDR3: TGTGCCACCAGCAGAGCAACAAGACGGATCGAAAATACGCAGTATTTT.

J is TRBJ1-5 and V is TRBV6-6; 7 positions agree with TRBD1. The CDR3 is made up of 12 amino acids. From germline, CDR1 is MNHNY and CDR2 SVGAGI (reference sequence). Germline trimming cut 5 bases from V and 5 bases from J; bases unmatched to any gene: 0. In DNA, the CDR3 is TGTGCCAGCAGTGGACAGGATCAGCCCCAGCATTTT. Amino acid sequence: CASSGQDQPQHF.

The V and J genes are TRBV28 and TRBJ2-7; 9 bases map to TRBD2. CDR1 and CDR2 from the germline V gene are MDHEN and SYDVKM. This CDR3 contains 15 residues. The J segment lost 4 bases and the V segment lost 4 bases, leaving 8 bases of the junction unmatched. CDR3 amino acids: CASSSPGTSKYEQYF. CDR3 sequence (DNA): TGTGCCAGCAGTTCCCCCGGGACTAGCAAATACGAGCAGTACTTC.

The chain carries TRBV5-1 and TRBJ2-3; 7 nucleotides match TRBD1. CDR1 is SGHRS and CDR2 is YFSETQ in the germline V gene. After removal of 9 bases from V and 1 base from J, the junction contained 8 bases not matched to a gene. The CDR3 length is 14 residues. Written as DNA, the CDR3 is TGCGCCACCGCAAGGGGGCTCGGCACAGATACGCAGTATTTT. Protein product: CATARGLGTDTQYF. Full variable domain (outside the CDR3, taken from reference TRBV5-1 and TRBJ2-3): KAGVTQTPRYLIKTRGQQVTLSCSPISGHRSVSWYQQTPGQGLQFLFEYFSETQRNKGNFPGRFSGRQFSNSRSEMNVSTLELGDSALYLCATARGLGTDTQYFGPGTRLTVL.

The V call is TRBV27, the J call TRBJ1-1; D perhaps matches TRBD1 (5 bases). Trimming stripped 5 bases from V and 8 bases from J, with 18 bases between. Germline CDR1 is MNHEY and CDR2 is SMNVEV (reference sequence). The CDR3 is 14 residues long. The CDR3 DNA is TGTGCCAGCAGTCCCTTTGTACGGGACGGAGAAGCTTTCTTT. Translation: CASSPFVRDGEAFF.